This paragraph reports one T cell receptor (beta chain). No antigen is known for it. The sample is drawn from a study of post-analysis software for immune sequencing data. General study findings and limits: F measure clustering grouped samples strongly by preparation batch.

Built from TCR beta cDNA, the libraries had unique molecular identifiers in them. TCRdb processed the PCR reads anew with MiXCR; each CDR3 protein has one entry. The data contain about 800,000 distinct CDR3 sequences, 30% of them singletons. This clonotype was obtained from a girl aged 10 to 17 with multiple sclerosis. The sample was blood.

The CDR3 DNA follows: TGCAGTGCTAGAGGCTACCTCCGGACGCCCAGGACAGATACGCAGTATTTT. Amino acid sequence: CSARGYLRTPRTDTQYF. V is TRBV20-1 and J is TRBJ2-3; the D is unclear. The ends were cut back, 1 base at V and 3 bases at J, with 20 bases in the middle. The germline V gene encodes CDR1 DFQATT and CDR2 SNEGSKA (reference sequence). The CDR3 consists of 17 residues.